Only a few counts were recorded for the clone carrying this TCR beta chain. What it binds is not known. The library was made from cDNA and included unique molecular identifiers. TCRdb passed the PCR reads through MiXCR, listing each CDR3 protein once. Among 350,000 to 450,000 distinct CDR3 sequences listed, 30% to 45% were seen once. The source of the sample is a study of post-analysis software for immune sequencing data. Regarding the study as a whole: Compared with controls, patients had more of five or six TRBV segments, including TRBV5-6, TRBV5-1 and TRBV20-1.

Trimming cost V 7 bases and J 2 bases, with 17 bases left between them. Germline CDR1 is SQVTM and CDR2 is ANQGSEA. The CDR3 totals 14 residues. Source material: blood. The receptor's source is a girl aged 5-17 years with multiple sclerosis. This chain links TRBV29-1 with TRBJ1-1; D gene uncertain. The CDR3 coding sequence is TGCAGCGCCGGGCACACCCCATCAAACACTGAAGCTTTCTTT. Encoded protein: CSAGHTPSNTEAFF.